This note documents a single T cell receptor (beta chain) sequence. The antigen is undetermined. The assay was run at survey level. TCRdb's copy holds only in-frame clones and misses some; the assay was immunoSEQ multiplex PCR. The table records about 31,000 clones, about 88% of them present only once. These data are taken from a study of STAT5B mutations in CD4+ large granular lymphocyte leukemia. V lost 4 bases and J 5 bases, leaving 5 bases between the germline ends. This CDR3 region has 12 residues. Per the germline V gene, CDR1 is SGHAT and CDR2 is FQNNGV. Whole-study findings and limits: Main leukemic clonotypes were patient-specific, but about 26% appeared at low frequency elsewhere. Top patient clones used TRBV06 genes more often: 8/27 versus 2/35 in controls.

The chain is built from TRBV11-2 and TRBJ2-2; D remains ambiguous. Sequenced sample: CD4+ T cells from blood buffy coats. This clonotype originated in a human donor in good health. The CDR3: CASSSRTGELFF. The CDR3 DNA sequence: TGTGCCAGCAGCTCGAGGACCGGGGAGCTGTTTTTT.